The T cell receptor beta chain described here comes from a study of T cells after yellow fever vaccination. Study-level findings and limits: Only a small proportion of the clonotypes turned up in both the CD4 and the CD8 compartments, likely arising from convergent recombination. The study re-detected most primary-vaccination clones after the booster (about 95% CD4, 88% CD8). Contamination by abundant bulk-population clonotypes could be present in FACS-sorted repertoires.

A word on this clonotype: The target antigen is unknown.

TCRdb ran MiXCR on the 5' RACE reads and lists one entry per CDR3 protein. The sample contains a few hundred thousand distinct CDR3 sequences, approximately 4.2% of which appear only once. From germline, CDR1 is SGDLS and CDR2 YYNGEE. V was cut by 2 bases and J by 7 bases, with 9 bases left in between. The CDR3 runs 13 residues. The specimen was PBMCs, collected 5 days after the yellow fever booster vaccination. The TCR originated in a man aged 18 to 35 who received the YFV17D yellow fever vaccine. J is TRBJ2-2 and V is TRBV9; D may correspond to TRBD1 or TRBD2 (5 bases each). The CDR3 region has the DNA TGTGCCAGCAGCGTTGGGGGATACGGGGAGCTGTTTTTT. It translates to CASSVGGYGELFF.